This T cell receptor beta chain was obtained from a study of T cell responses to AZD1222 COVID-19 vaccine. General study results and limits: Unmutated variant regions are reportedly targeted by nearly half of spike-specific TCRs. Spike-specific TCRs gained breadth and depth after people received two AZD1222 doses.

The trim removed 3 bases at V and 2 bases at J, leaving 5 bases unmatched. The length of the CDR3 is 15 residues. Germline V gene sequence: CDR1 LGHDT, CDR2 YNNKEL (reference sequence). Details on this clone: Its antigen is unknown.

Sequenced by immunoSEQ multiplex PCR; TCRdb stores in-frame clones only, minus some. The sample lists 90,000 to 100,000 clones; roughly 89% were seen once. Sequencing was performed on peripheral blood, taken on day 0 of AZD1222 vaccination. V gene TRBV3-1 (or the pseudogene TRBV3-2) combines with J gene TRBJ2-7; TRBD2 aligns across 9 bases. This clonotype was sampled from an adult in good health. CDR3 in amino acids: CASSQETSGPYEQYF. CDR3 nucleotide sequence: TGTGCCAGCAGCCAGGAGACTAGCGGTCCCTACGAGCAGTACTTC.